This T cell receptor (beta chain) was recorded in a study of T cell clusters in autoimmune cytopenias. The study, taken as a whole, reports: Clustering suggested that physiological T cell clusters were missing in primary autoimmune cytopenia patients.

One tube held mixed TRB-A and TRB-B primer pools for touch-down PCR. TCRdb reprocessed the multiplex PCR reads, keeping one entry per CDR3 protein, no DNA. This sample's clone table lists 6,800 or so distinct CDR3 sequences. Tens of thousands of genome equivalents of blood DNA were amplified for TRB. The CDR3 covers 13 residues. Germline V gene data show CDR1 as SGHKS and CDR2 as YYEKEE (reference sequence). According to its frequency, this clonotype is medium-sized. Its target is not known. These data were also filed under a second study, of T cell repertoires in aging, cancer and after chemotherapy. That work contributes: Over several months to years, re-sampled healthy donor repertoires clearly shared clones. The whole study produced a dataset of some 10 million TCR reads. In cancer patients, declining TCR diversity with age involved lost richness and lost evenness.

This chain uses TRBV5-5 with TRBJ2-3. This clonotype was sampled from a human donor in good health. Sequencing was done on a sample of peripheral blood. The CDR3 protein is CASSLGSTDTQYF.